This T cell receptor beta chain was captured in a study of CD8 T cells in Susac syndrome. In regard to this clonotype: No antigen is known for it.

Random hexamers were used to reverse transcribe about 0.45 to 1 ug of RNA. TCRdb recomputed calls from the immunoSEQ multiplex PCR reads with MiXCR, one row per CDR3 protein. The table includes some 110,000 distinct CDR3 sequences, over 90% detected once. Study results and limitations: Susac syndrome CD8+ repertoires were clonally expanded, most strongly in CD8+ TEMRA cells. The total CD8+ repertoires contained roughly 15 Susac-specific public clones, and the CD8+ TEMRA repertoires contained five or six.

The source material was CD8+ T cells from PBMCs. The TCR originated in a human donor with Susac syndrome.

The CDR3 DNA reads as TGTGCCATCAGTGAGTCGAAATTACGTTGGTGGAGGAATCAGCCCCAGCATTTT. It yields the protein CAISESKLRWWRNQPQHF. The genes are TRBV10-3 and TRBJ1-5; no clear D. The CDR3 contains 18 residues. V was cut by 0 bases and J by 4 bases, with 19 bases left in between. Looked up from germline, CDR1 is ENHRY and CDR2 is SYGVKD.